Below, 30 T cell receptor beta chains from the same sample are listed, as sequenced in a study of radiation and T cells in renal cell carcinoma. TCRdb keeps only in-frame clones here, not all; method: immunoSEQ multiplex PCR. The sample lists about 120,000 clones; 75% to 90% were seen once. Regarding time point: blood 2 weeks post-SBRT. Treatment: 15 Gy SBRT to primary tumor, nephrectomy 4 weeks later. This sample comprised blood, obtained from a patient whose treatment included radiotherapy and nephrectomy. The origin of the receptors is a woman in her fifties or sixties with renal cell carcinoma.

This clone came up a few times. The chain's CDR3 is CASSYSKGGLYEQYF. The CDR3 bases are TGTGCCAGCAGTTACTCGAAAGGCGGACTCTACGAGCAGTACTTC. J is TRBJ2-7 and V is TRBV6-6, with TRBD2 as a possible D gene (5 bases). V shed 0 bases and J shed 3 bases, with 12 bases lying between them. The CDR3 is 15 residues long. Germline CDR1 and CDR2: MNHNY and SVGAGI (reference sequence).

The chain joins TRBV30 to TRBJ2-1, with 8 bases aligning to TRBD1. V shed 5 bases and J 1 base; nucleotides not matched to a gene: 1. Germline V lookup: CDR1 GTSNPN, CDR2 SVGIG (reference sequence). The CDR3 length is 13 residues. CDR3 sequence reads: CAWDRGSYNEQFF. As DNA, the CDR3 is TGTGCCTGGGACAGGGGTTCCTACAATGAGCAGTTCTTC. The whole variable domain, filled in from reference TRBV30 and TRBJ2-1, reads SQTIHQWPATLVQPVGSPLSLECTVEGTSNPNLYWYRQAAGRGLQLLFYSVGIGQISSEVPQNLSASRPQDRQFILSSKKLLLSDSGFYLCAWDRGSYNEQFFGPGTRLTVL.

The rearrangement uses TRBV6-6 and TRBJ2-4; 9 nucleotides line up with TRBD1. This CDR3 is built from 13 residues. Trimming removed 5 bases from V and 7 bases from J; junction bases left unmatched: 3. Per the germline V gene, CDR1 is MNHNY and CDR2 is SVGAGI (reference sequence). This chain's CDR3 is CASSLQGANIQYF. Written as DNA, the CDR3 is TGTGCCAGCAGTCTACAGGGGGCGAACATTCAGTACTTC.

This clone occurred once. This sequence joins TRBV28 and TRBJ1-1, with D unresolved. The CDR3 sequence is 15 residues long. Trimming took 1 base from V and 1 from J, leaving 10 bases between them. Looked up from germline, CDR1 is MDHEN and CDR2 is SYDVKM. This CDR3 is CASSLSSSPNTEAFF. Here the CDR3 DNA reads TGTGCCAGCAGTTTATCTTCCTCACCGAACACTGAAGCTTTCTTT.

The chain combines TRBV2 with TRBJ2-7; 11 bases are shared with TRBD2. The CDR3 is made up of 15 amino acids. The germline gives CDR1 SNHLY, CDR2 FYNNEI. V was clipped by 3 bases and J by 3 bases; unmatched bases: 4. CDR3 in amino acids: CASSEGLAEHYEQYF. For the CDR3, the DNA is TGTGCCAGCAGTGAGGGACTAGCGGAACACTACGAGCAGTACTTC.

The rearrangement links TRBV4-3 to TRBJ2-7; TRBD1 aligns across 9 bases. This CDR3 is 17 amino acids long. Per germline, CDR1 LGHNA and CDR2 YSLEER. V gave up 0 bases and J gave up 0 bases; unmatched junction bases: 6. CDR3 nucleotide sequence: TGCGCCAGCAGCCAAGAGGGGCCGGGACAGGGCTCCTACGAGCAGTACTTC. It specifies CASSQEGPGQGSYEQYF.

The chain is built from TRBV27 and TRBJ1-2, with D possibly TRBD1 on 6 matching bases. Germline V CDR1 and CDR2: MNHEY, SMNVEV (reference sequence). Between the trimmed V and J ends, which lost 6 bases and 0 bases, there was a span of 8 bases. The CDR3 is made up of 13 amino acids. CDR3 nucleotide sequence: TGTGCCAGCAGGGGGGGCCCTAACTATGGCTACACCTTC. Its translation is CASRGGPNYGYTF.

The V call is TRBV5-6, the J call TRBJ2-3, with 7 positions matching TRBD2. After removal of 0 bases from V and 2 bases from J, the junction contained 6 bases not matched to a gene. Germline V lookup: CDR1 SGHDT, CDR2 YYEEEE. The CDR3 is 16 residues long. Here the CDR3 DNA reads TGTGCCAGCAGCTTGGCGCCTAGCGGATTCACAGATACGCAGTATTTT. It is translated as CASSLAPSGFTDTQYF.

This sequence joins TRBV7-2 and TRBJ1-2; D perhaps matches TRBD1 (6 bases). Per the germline V gene, CDR1 is SGHTA and CDR2 is FQGNSA. V lost 0 bases and J 3 bases, leaving 11 bases between the germline ends. This CDR3 spans 15 amino acids. CDR3 loop: CASSLAGGIYYGYTF. DNA for the CDR3: TGTGCCAGCAGCTTAGCAGGGGGTATATACTATGGCTACACCTTC.

The chain uses TRBV12-5 and TRBJ2-1, with D tentatively TRBD2 (5 bases). CDR1 is LGHNT, CDR2 FRNRAP, per germline. CDR3 size: 15 residues. The V end was cut by 5 bases, the J end by 9 bases, with 20 bases between. The CDR3 spells CASGGLAEDGTEQFF. CDR3 bases: TGTGCTAGTGGTGGCCTCGCGGAGGATGGCACTGAGCAGTTCTTC.

This sequence joins TRBV5-1 and TRBJ2-6; 9 bases are a match to TRBD1. Germline trimming cut 6 bases from V and 2 bases from J; bases unmatched to any gene: 6. The V gene's germline CDR1 is SGHRS and CDR2 YFSETQ. The CDR3 spans 16 residues. The CDR3 reads CASTGTGLPGANVLTF. The CDR3 nucleotides read TGCGCCAGCACCGGGACAGGGCTCCCTGGGGCCAACGTCCTGACTTTC.

This rearrangement joins TRBV5-1 to TRBJ1-2; 10 bases match TRBD1. The V segment lost 0 bases and the J segment 5 bases; nucleotides outside the gene matches: 19. The CDR3 sequence is 20 residues long. Germline V gives CDR1 SGHRS, CDR2 YFSETQ. CDR3 bases: TGCGCCAGCAGCTTGGATTTAAGACAGGGGGCGTCTGACGACCGTTATGGCTACACCTTC. Translation gives CASSLDLRQGASDDRYGYTF.

The rearrangement uses TRBV29-1 and TRBJ1-2, with D tentatively TRBD1 (5 bases). The V gene's germline CDR1 is SQVTM and CDR2 ANQGSEA. CDR3 length equals 12 residues. V was trimmed by 7 bases and J by 9 bases, leaving 18 bases between them. CDR3 sequence (DNA): TGCAGCGGTGACAGTATGGTGGGGAGCTACACCTTC. Encoded protein: CSGDSMVGSYTF.

This clone appeared once. The chain is built from TRBV18 and TRBJ2-3; perhaps TRBD1 as D (5 bases). This CDR3 is 13 amino acids long. The germline V and J ends were trimmed by 6 bases and 2 bases, with 9 bases remaining between them. CDR1 KGHSH and CDR2 LQKENI come from the germline V gene. The CDR3 spells CASSPGATDTQYF. As DNA, the CDR3 is TGTGCCAGCTCCCCTGGGGCCACAGATACGCAGTATTTT.

The CDR3 loop reads CASSSQGVGPDTQYF. In DNA form, the CDR3 reads TGCGCCAGCAGCTCGCAGGGGGTCGGGCCAGATACGCAGTATTTT. This chain uses TRBV5-1 with TRBJ2-3, with 7 bases identical to TRBD1. The CDR3 is 15 amino acids. V dropped 3 bases and J dropped 4; count of bases not matched to a gene: 8. Germline loops: CDR1 SGHRS, CDR2 YFSETQ.

The chain carries TRBV19 and TRBJ2-1; 9 nucleotides line up with TRBD2. V lost 0 bases, J lost 6 bases, and 3 bases stayed unmatched. CDR3 length: 15 residues. The germline V gene encodes CDR1 LNHDA and CDR2 SQIVND (reference sequence). The CDR3 nucleotides are TGTGCCAGTAGTATAGAGGATAGCGGGGGCAATGAGCAGTTCTTC. This encodes CASSIEDSGGNEQFF.

V usage is TRBV7-9 and J usage is TRBJ1-1; no clear D. The length of the CDR3 is 12 residues. The germline V gene encodes CDR1 SEHNR and CDR2 FQNEAQ (reference sequence). V was pared by 3 bases and J by 7 bases, with 9 bases between. This chain's CDR3 is CASSFSRLEAFF. CDR3 coding DNA: TGTGCCAGCAGCTTTTCCCGGCTTGAAGCTTTCTTT.

The V and J genes are TRBV6-1 and TRBJ1-1; no reliable D call. V lost 5 bases and J lost 1, with 5 bases in between. CDR1 and CDR2 (germline): MNHNS, SASEGT. There are 12 residues in the CDR3. The CDR3 DNA reads as TGTGCCAGCAGTTCAGGGAACACTGAAGCTTTCTTT. Translating gives CASSSGNTEAFF.

This clone occurred a few times. This chain joins TRBV6-4 and TRBJ2-2, with 9 bases lining up with TRBD2. Germline loops: CDR1 MRHNA, CDR2 SNTAGT. The CDR3 is 17 amino acids. Unmatched junction bases numbered 17, after V lost 7 bases and J lost 8 bases. This CDR3 reads CASTLTGASGDVGELFF. In DNA, the CDR3 is TGTGCCAGCACCCTGACTGGAGCTAGCGGGGATGTAGGGGAGCTGTTTTTT.

CDR3 residues: CASSTRRRGNTEAFF. CDR3 bases: TGTGCCAGTAGTACCCGACGACGGGGGAACACTGAAGCTTTCTTT. The V and J genes are TRBV19 and TRBJ1-1; D is ambiguous. CDR1 is LNHDA, CDR2 SQIVND, per germline (reference sequence). Trimming took 4 bases from V and 1 from J, leaving 13 bases between them. This CDR3 comprises 15 residues.

The sample holds a few counts of this clone. This chain joins TRBV27 and TRBJ1-5; D is unclear. The germline V gene encodes CDR1 MNHEY and CDR2 SMNVEV (reference sequence). This CDR3 is 13 amino acids long. V dropped 2 bases and J dropped 1 base, with 3 bases sitting between them. The CDR3 bases are TGTGCCAGCAGTTTAAGGAGCAATCAGCCCCAGCATTTT. Translated: CASSLRSNQPQHF.

The V gene is TRBV5-1, the J gene TRBJ1-1; 8 bases match TRBD1. The CDR3 spans 18 residues. The junction had 12 bases not matched to a gene; V was cut back by 1 base and J by 1 base. Germline CDR1 reads SGHRS; CDR2 reads YFSETQ. This chain's CDR3 is CASSLQPRDRRRNTEAFF. CDR3 bases: TGCGCCAGCAGCTTGCAGCCCCGGGACAGGAGGAGGAACACTGAAGCTTTCTTT.

This clone came up once. This rearrangement joins TRBV15 to TRBJ1-1; perhaps TRBD1 as D (5 bases). Germline CDR1 LNHNV, CDR2 YYDKDF (reference sequence). This CDR3 is built from 13 residues. V lost 0 bases to trimming and J lost 11 bases, with 13 bases between them. CDR3: CATSRDLGLQAFF. DNA for the CDR3: TGTGCCACCAGCAGAGATTTGGGACTTCAGGCTTTCTTT.

The chain uses TRBV9 and TRBJ2-2, with 9 bases identical to TRBD2. From germline, CDR1 is SGDLS and CDR2 YYNGEE. V shed 1 base and J 4 bases; nucleotides not matched to a gene: 14. The CDR3 is 19 amino acids. CDR3 protein: CASSVFPLSGSDGTGELFF. CDR3 DNA: TGTGCCAGCAGCGTATTCCCCCTTAGCGGGAGTGACGGCACCGGGGAGCTGTTTTTT.

The chain uses TRBV6-5 and TRBJ1-2, with 7 positions matching TRBD1. Losses at the gene ends were 0 bases for V and 8 bases for J; bases not matched to a gene: 9. This CDR3 region has 15 residues. The germline gives CDR1 MNHEY, CDR2 SVGAGI. CDR3 nucleotide sequence: TGTGCCAGCAGTTACTCTTTGACAGGGTCAGTCGGCTACACCTTC. Translated, it gives CASSYSLTGSVGYTF.

This clone was recorded a few times. The V gene is TRBV6-5, the J gene TRBJ2-7; 8 bases line up with TRBD1. Germline V gene lookup returns CDR1 MNHEY and CDR2 SVGAGI. The CDR3 consists of 15 residues. With V trimmed by 6 bases and J by 6 bases, 13 bases remained unmatched. The CDR3 sequence: CASSPGRTGTGEQYF. CDR3 DNA: TGTGCCAGCAGCCCCGGCCGGACTGGGACAGGCGAGCAGTACTTC.

The chain couples TRBV29-1 to TRBJ1-1, with TRBD1 identical over 8 bases. Germline V gene lookup returns CDR1 SQVTM and CDR2 ANQGSEA. Trimming took 5 bases from V and 5 from J; bases not matched to a gene: 4. This CDR3 has 12 residues. CDR3 DNA: TGCAGCGTTATTACAGGGGGGACTGAAGCTTTCTTT. It yields the protein CSVITGGTEAFF.

The genes are TRBV6-1 and TRBJ2-6; TRBD2 matches at 7 bases. This CDR3 spans 15 amino acids. V lost 8 bases and J lost 3; bases outside the gene matches: 7. Germline assignment: CDR1 MNHNS and CDR2 SASEGT. The CDR3 DNA follows: TGTGCCAGCGGGGGGGTTAGTGTTGGGGCCAACGTCCTGACTTTC. Protein product: CASGGVSVGANVLTF.

This chain uses TRBV27 with TRBJ1-2; D call uncertain. CDR1 is MNHEY and CDR2 is SMNVEV in the germline V gene (reference sequence). CDR3 size: 15 residues. V was shortened by 0 bases and J by 6 bases, with 14 bases between the two germline ends. The CDR3 protein is CASSLSGPLWNGYTF. As DNA, the CDR3 is TGTGCCAGCAGTTTATCGGGCCCCCTATGGAATGGCTACACCTTC.

J is TRBJ1-3 and V is TRBV6-6, with D perhaps TRBD1 (5 bases). V lost 6 bases, J lost 0 bases, and 12 bases lay in between. CDR3 length: 15 amino acids. Per the germline V gene, CDR1 is MNHNY and CDR2 is SVGAGI (reference sequence). The CDR3 loop is CASSDPGGSGNTIYF. The CDR3 DNA sequence: TGTGCCAGCAGCGACCCCGGGGGCTCTGGAAACACCATATATTTT.